The clone carrying this TCR beta chain occurred many times. This specimen comes from a study of Graves' ophthalmopathy and Graves' hyperthyroidism. Beta-chain TCR CDR3 regions were amplified from RNA transcripts. RT-PCR was first run with HTBI primers, then multiplex PCR in a second round. TCRdb fed the multiplex PCR reads into MiXCR, producing one record per CDR3 protein. The sample has about 700,000 distinct CDR3 sequences, roughly 39% seen once. The sequenced sample consisted of peripheral blood. This TCR derives from an adult man with Graves' ophthalmopathy.

CDR3 protein: CASRRDLREETQYF. CDR3 nucleotide sequence: TGTGCCAGCAGGCGGGACTTGAGGGAAGAGACCCAGTACTTC. The chain is built from TRBV7-9 and TRBJ2-5; TRBD2 might be the D (6 bases). CDR1 and CDR2 (germline): SEHNR, FQNEAQ (reference sequence). CDR3 length: 14 residues. V lost 6 bases and J lost 3, with 14 bases in between.